One sample yielded the 18 T cell receptor beta chains listed below, sequenced in a study of blood T cell repertoires in COVID-19. The protocol was immunoSEQ multiplex PCR, while the TCRdb copy is restricted to in-frame clones and leaves out a portion. The data hold some 180,000 clones, with around 85% observed a single time. Input material: peripheral blood. The receptors come from a woman aged 55-69 years with acute or convalescent COVID-19.

The genes are TRBV30 and TRBJ2-7, with D tentatively TRBD1 (5 bases). The germline CDR1 and CDR2 sequences are GTSNPN and SVGIG (reference sequence). The V end was cut by 3 bases, the J end by 0 bases, with 12 bases between. The CDR3 is 14 amino acids. CDR3 in amino acids: CAWRGRLSSYEQYF. CDR3 DNA sequence: TGTGCCTGGAGGGGGCGACTCAGCTCCTACGAGCAGTACTTC.

J is TRBJ2-2 and V is TRBV7-3; D might be TRBD1 (6 bases). Trimming took 8 bases from V and 1 from J, leaving 17 bases between them. The CDR3 consists of 16 residues. Germline assignment: CDR1 SGHTA and CDR2 FQGTGA. The CDR3: CASSPSGARNTGELFF. The CDR3 bases are TGTGCCAGCTCCCCCTCAGGGGCCAGGAACACCGGGGAGCTGTTTTTT.

This sequence joins TRBV28 and TRBJ2-7; the match to TRBD2 covers 8 bases. With 6 bases clipped from V and 11 bases from J, the junction kept 15 bases outside the gene matches. CDR3 size: 14 residues. CDR1 MDHEN and CDR2 SYDVKM come from the germline V gene. The CDR3 spells CASRSGTRSDQEYF. The CDR3, as DNA: TGTGCCAGCAGGTCCGGGACTAGGTCCGATCAGGAGTACTTC.

This chain links TRBV27 with TRBJ2-1; 9 bases are shared with TRBD2. J was trimmed by 1 base and V by 4 bases; bases with no gene match: 5. CDR3 size: 16 residues. Per the germline V gene, CDR1 is MNHEY and CDR2 is SMNVEV (reference sequence). CDR3 amino acids: CASSYGLASSYNEQFF. In DNA form, the CDR3 reads TGTGCCAGCAGTTATGGACTAGCGAGTTCCTACAATGAGCAGTTCTTC.

The chain couples TRBV5-4 to TRBJ2-2; 7 bases are a match to TRBD1. V gave up 4 bases and J gave up 6 bases; unmatched junction bases: 15. Germline CDR1 is SGHNT and CDR2 is YYREEE (reference sequence). The CDR3 is made up of 17 amino acids. As DNA, the CDR3 is TGTGCCAGCAGCCCGGCCCTTACAGGGGTCGGTGCCGGGGAGCTGTTTTTT. This translates into CASSPALTGVGAGELFF. Full variable domain (rest looked up from reference TRBV5-4 and TRBJ2-2): ETGVTQSPTHLIKTRGQQVTLRCSSQSGHNTVSWYQQALGQGPQFIFQYYREEENGRGNFPPRFSGLQFPNYSSELNVNALELDDSALYLCASSPALTGVGAGELFFGEGSRLTVL.

The CDR3 region has the DNA TGTGCCAGCAGTGAGATACAGGGGCCGGGAGCGGTTCAGCCCCAGCATTTT. Translating it yields CASSEIQGPGAVQPQHF. The genes are TRBV6-1 and TRBJ1-5; 7 positions match TRBD1. The J segment lost 6 bases and the V segment lost 3 bases, leaving 14 bases of the junction unmatched. Germline CDR1 MNHNS, CDR2 SASEGT. The CDR3 has 17 residues.

This clone was counted a single time. V usage is TRBV24-1 and J usage is TRBJ1-3; D is ambiguous. The germline CDR1 and CDR2 sequences are KGHDR and SFDVKD. The CDR3 has 15 amino acids. V was clipped by 3 bases and J by 2 bases, with 10 bases between them. For the CDR3, the DNA is TGTGCCACCAGTGATACGGGAAGAGCTGGAAACACCATATATTTT. Translation gives CATSDTGRAGNTIYF.

This clone was counted a few times. The chain couples TRBV5-1 to TRBJ2-2; 8 bases map to TRBD2. The CDR3 runs to 17 residues. Germline lookup yields CDR1 SGHRS and CDR2 YFSETQ. Trimming cost V 1 base and J 4 bases; bases outside gene matches: 9. The chain's CDR3 is CASSLSTGGPGTGELFF. DNA for the CDR3: TGCGCCAGCAGCTTGTCGACGGGAGGGCCTGGCACCGGGGAGCTGTTTTTT.

The rearrangement uses TRBV19 and TRBJ2-1, with D tentatively TRBD2 (6 bases). This CDR3 has 17 residues. CDR1 LNHDA and CDR2 SQIVND come from the germline V gene (reference sequence). V lost 1 base to trimming and J lost 1 base, with 14 bases between them. This chain's CDR3 is CASSIADKRVSYNEQFF. CDR3 DNA sequence: TGTGCCAGTAGTATAGCGGACAAGCGGGTGTCCTACAATGAGCAGTTCTTC.

This clone was detected only once. V and J are TRBV3-1 (or the pseudogene TRBV3-2) and TRBJ1-6; D remains unclear. V dropped 2 bases and J dropped 7 bases, with 15 bases sitting between them. CDR1 is LGHDT, CDR2 YNNKEL, per germline (reference sequence). The CDR3 runs 16 residues. The CDR3 reads CASSQPVTASNSPLHF. As DNA, the CDR3 is TGTGCCAGCAGCCAACCCGTAACAGCTTCCAATTCACCCCTCCACTTT.

This clone has a single count. The chain recombines TRBV19 with TRBJ1-4; D uncertain. With 4 bases removed from V and 3 bases from J, the gap between germline ends came to 9 bases. The CDR3 has 14 amino acids. Germline values: CDR1 LNHDA, CDR2 SQIVND (reference sequence). CDR3 sequence reads: CASSSQVPNEKLFF. As DNA, the CDR3 is TGTGCCAGTAGTAGCCAGGTACCTAATGAAAAACTGTTTTTT.

This chain links TRBV2 with TRBJ2-1, with TRBD2 matching over 7 bases. J lost 9 bases, V lost 0 bases, and 8 bases had no gene match. The CDR3 extends over 15 amino acids. Germline V lookup: CDR1 SNHLY, CDR2 FYNNEI. The CDR3: CASSEAGGPFGEQFF. DNA of the CDR3: TGTGCCAGCAGTGAAGCGGGAGGGCCTTTCGGTGAGCAGTTCTTC.

This chain uses TRBV3-1 (or the pseudogene TRBV3-2) with TRBJ1-1; 7 nucleotides match TRBD1. Losses at the gene ends were 4 bases for V and 1 base for J; bases not matched to a gene: 6. This CDR3 comprises 15 residues. Germline lookup yields CDR1 LGHDT and CDR2 YNNKEL (reference sequence). CDR3: CASSPPRTGNTEAFF. CDR3 bases: TGTGCCAGCAGCCCCCCGAGGACAGGGAACACTGAAGCTTTCTTT.

CDR3 sequence reads: CASTPGGANYGYTF. For the CDR3, the DNA is TGTGCCAGCACCCCGGGGGGGGCGAACTATGGCTACACCTTC. The gene calls are TRBV6-5 and TRBJ1-2; D is possibly TRBD1 (6 bases). Trimming pared 7 bases from V and 2 bases from J, leaving 14 bases between. The CDR3 runs 14 residues. Germline assignment: CDR1 MNHEY and CDR2 SVGAGI.

The chain recombines TRBV2 with TRBJ1-1; 8 nucleotides agree with TRBD1. V gave up 8 bases and J gave up 1 base; unmatched junction bases: 3. The CDR3 loop spans 13 amino acids. Germline lookup yields CDR1 SNHLY and CDR2 FYNNEI. As DNA, the CDR3 is TGTGCCAGCGGACAGGGAGGGAACACTGAAGCTTTCTTT. This encodes CASGQGGNTEAFF.

The V gene is TRBV6-5, the J gene TRBJ1-2; D call uncertain. Germline CDR1 reads MNHEY; CDR2 reads SVGAGI. The CDR3 spans 15 residues. V was cut by 2 bases and J by 6 bases, with 16 bases left in between. CDR3 amino acids: CASSYNLLDSDGYTF. The CDR3 bases are TGTGCCAGCAGTTACAACCTACTAGACTCGGATGGCTACACCTTC.

As to this clone: A read error may account for a junction end that differs from germline. The chain recombines TRBV10-2 with TRBJ2-3, with 8 bases lining up with TRBD2. CDR1 and CDR2 (germline): WSHSY, SAAADI. The CDR3 extends over 15 amino acids. The DNA for the CDR3 is TGCGCCAGCAATGAGCAGCGGGAGACTTTGGATACGCAGTATTTT. This codes for CASNEQRETLDTQYF.

This sequence joins TRBV27 and TRBJ1-1; 7 bases are a match to TRBD1. The CDR3 is 14 amino acids. The germline V gene has CDR1 MNHEY and CDR2 SMNVEV (reference sequence). V shed 3 bases and J 1 base; nucleotides not matched to a gene: 2. The CDR3 coding sequence is TGTGCCAGCAGTTTGGGGACAGCGAACACTGAAGCTTTCTTT. It yields the protein CASSLGTANTEAFF.